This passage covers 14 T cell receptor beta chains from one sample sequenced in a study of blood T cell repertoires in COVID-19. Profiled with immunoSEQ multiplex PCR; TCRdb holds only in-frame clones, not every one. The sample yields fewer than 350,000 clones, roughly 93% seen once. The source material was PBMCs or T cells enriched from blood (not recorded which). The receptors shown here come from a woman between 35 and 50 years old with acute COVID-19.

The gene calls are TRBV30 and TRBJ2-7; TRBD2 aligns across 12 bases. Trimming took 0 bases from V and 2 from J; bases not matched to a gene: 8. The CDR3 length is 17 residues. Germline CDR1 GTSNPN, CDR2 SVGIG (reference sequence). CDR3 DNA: TGTGCCTGGAGTGTACCCCGGACTAGCGGGACGACCTACGAGCAGTACTTC. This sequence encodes CAWSVPRTSGTTYEQYF.

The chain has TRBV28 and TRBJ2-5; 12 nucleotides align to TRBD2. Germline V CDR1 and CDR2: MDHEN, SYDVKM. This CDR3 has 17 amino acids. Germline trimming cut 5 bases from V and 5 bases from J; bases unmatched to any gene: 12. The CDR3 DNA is TGTGCCAGCAGTCCGCTTGGACTAGCGGGGTCCGGGGAGACCCAGTACTTC. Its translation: CASSPLGLAGSGETQYF.

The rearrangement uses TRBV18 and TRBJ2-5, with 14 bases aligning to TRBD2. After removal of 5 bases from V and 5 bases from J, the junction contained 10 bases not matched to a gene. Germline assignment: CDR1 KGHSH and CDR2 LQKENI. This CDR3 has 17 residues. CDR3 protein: CASSAGSGLAGAETQYF. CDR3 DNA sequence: TGTGCCAGCTCAGCAGGCTCGGGACTAGCGGGAGCGGAGACCCAGTACTTC.

The CDR3 nucleotides read TGTGCCAGCAGCTTGGACAGGGAGCATGGCTACACCTTC. Its translation is CASSLDREHGYTF. The genes are TRBV7-2 and TRBJ1-2, with 8 bases lining up with TRBD1. CDR3 length: 13 amino acids. The germline V gene has CDR1 SGHTA and CDR2 FQGNSA. V gave up 3 bases and J gave up 6 bases; unmatched junction bases: 3.

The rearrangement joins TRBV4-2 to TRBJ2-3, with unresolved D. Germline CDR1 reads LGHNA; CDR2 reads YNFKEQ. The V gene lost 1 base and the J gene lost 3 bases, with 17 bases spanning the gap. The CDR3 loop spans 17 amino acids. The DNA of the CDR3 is TGTGCCAGCAGCCAAGGGTCTTTGGAGTTTGGAACAGATACGCAGTATTTT. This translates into CASSQGSLEFGTDTQYF.

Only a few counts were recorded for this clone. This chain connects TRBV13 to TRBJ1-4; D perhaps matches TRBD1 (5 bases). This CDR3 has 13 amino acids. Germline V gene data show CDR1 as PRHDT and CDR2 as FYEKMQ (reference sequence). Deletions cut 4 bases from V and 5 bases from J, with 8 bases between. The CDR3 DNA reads TGTGCCAGCAGCTGGGGGAGGAATGAAAAACTGTTTTTT. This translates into CASSWGRNEKLFF. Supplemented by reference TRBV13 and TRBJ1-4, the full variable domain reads AAGVIQSPRHLIKEKRETATLKCYPIPRHDTVYWYQQGPGQDPQFLISFYEKMQSDKGSIPDRFSAQQFSDYHSELNMSSLELGDSALYFCASSWGRNEKLFFGSGTQLSVL.

CDR3 in amino acids: CASSKTGVYGYTF. The CDR3 nucleotides are TGCGCCAGCAGTAAGACAGGGGTCTATGGCTACACCTTC. The V gene is TRBV23-1, the J gene TRBJ1-2; TRBD1 matches 8 bases. TRBV23-1 is an open reading frame whose function is uncertain. With 5 bases clipped from V and 4 bases from J, the junction kept 3 bases outside the gene matches. The CDR3 loop spans 13 amino acids.

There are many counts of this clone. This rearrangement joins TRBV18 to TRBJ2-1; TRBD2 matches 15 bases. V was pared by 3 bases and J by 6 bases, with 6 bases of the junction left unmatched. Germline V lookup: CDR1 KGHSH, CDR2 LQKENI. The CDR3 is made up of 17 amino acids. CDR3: CASSPQWTSGGANEQFF. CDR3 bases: TGTGCCAGCTCACCCCAATGGACTAGCGGGGGGGCCAATGAGCAGTTCTTC.

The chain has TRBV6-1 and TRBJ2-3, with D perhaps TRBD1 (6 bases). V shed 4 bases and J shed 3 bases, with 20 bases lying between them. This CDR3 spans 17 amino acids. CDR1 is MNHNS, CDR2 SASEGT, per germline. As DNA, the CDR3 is TGTGCCAGCAGTGTTGGGGGCTGGGGGAGAGGGACAGATACGCAGTATTTT. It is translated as CASSVGGWGRGTDTQYF.

Here the CDR3 reads CASSERQGWIRGQPQHF. CDR3 sequence (DNA): TGTGCCAGCAGTGAAAGGCAGGGGTGGATTCGAGGGCAGCCCCAGCATTTT. The chain carries TRBV6-1 and TRBJ1-5; tentatively, D is TRBD1 (6 bases). The V end lost 2 bases, the J end lost 7 bases, and 21 bases lay between the germline ends. The germline V gene has CDR1 MNHNS and CDR2 SASEGT. The CDR3 is made up of 17 amino acids.

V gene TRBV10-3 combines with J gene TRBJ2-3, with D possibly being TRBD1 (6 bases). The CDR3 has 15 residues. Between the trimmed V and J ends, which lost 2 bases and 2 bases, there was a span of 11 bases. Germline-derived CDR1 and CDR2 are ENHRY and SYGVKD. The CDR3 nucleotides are TGTGCCATCAGTGAGGGACAGACGAACACAGATACGCAGTATTTT. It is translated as CAISEGQTNTDTQYF.

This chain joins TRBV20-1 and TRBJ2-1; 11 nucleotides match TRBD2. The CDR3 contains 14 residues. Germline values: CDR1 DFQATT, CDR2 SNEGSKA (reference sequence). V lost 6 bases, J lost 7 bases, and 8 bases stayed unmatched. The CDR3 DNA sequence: TGCAGTGCCAGTCTAGCGGGGGGAGGGAATGAGCAGTTCTTC. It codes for CSASLAGGGNEQFF.

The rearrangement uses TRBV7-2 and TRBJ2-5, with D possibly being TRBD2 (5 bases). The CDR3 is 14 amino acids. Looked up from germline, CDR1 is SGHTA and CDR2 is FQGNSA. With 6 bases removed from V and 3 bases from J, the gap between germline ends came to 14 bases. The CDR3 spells CASRSGYPKETQYF. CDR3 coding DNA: TGTGCCAGCAGGTCGGGATACCCGAAAGAGACCCAGTACTTC.

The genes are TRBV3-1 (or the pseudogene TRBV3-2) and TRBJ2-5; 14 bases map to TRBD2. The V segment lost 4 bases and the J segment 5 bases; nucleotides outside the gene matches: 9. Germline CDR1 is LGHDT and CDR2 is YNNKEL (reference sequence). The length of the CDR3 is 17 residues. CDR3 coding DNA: TGTGCCAGCAGCCGCACGCCGACTAGCGGGGGGGCGGAGACCCAGTACTTC. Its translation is CASSRTPTSGGAETQYF.